Sequencing of this T cell receptor beta chain was carried out in a study of blood T cell repertoires in COVID-19. TCRdb's table, derived via immunoSEQ multiplex PCR, lists solely in-frame clones and lacks some. The data contain some 32,000 clones, almost 90% of them seen just once; the ten biggest clones take up roughly a quarter. Germline CDR1 and CDR2: SGDLS and YYNGEE. The CDR3 extends over 16 amino acids. The V gene lost 0 bases and the J gene lost 0 bases, with 10 bases spanning the gap. This chain connects TRBV9 to TRBJ1-3; tentative D call: TRBD1 (6 bases). The sample comprised peripheral blood. This receptor was taken from a human donor in a cohort sampled during active COVID-19. This CDR3 is CASSVGGGFSGNTIYF. CDR3 DNA sequence: TGTGCCAGCAGCGTAGGGGGGGGCTTCTCTGGAAACACCATATATTTT.